This T cell receptor beta chain was identified in a study of T cells in localized non-small cell lung cancer. Sequenced by immunoSEQ multiplex PCR; TCRdb stores in-frame clones only, minus some. This sample carries under 35,000 clones, roughly 78% of them seen once, and the ten largest clones take 15% to 20%. Of note for this clone: Its antigen is as yet unknown.

Study-wide points: The highest T cell clonality was in uninvolved adjacent lung, above tumor. Investigators sequenced only a single tumor region, leaving heterogeneity possible.

V lost 5 bases to trimming and J lost 7 bases, with 11 bases between them. This CDR3 has 12 residues. CDR1 is MDHEN and CDR2 is SYDVKM in the germline V gene. Material: peripheral blood, obtained before any cancer treatment. The J gene is TRBJ1-2, the V gene TRBV28, with D tentatively TRBD1 (5 bases). This TCR was sampled from a male donor older than 55 with stage III squamous cell lung carcinoma. For the CDR3, the DNA is TGTGCCAGCAGTGGGGGGTGGCGTGGCTACACCTTC. Protein: CASSGGWRGYTF.